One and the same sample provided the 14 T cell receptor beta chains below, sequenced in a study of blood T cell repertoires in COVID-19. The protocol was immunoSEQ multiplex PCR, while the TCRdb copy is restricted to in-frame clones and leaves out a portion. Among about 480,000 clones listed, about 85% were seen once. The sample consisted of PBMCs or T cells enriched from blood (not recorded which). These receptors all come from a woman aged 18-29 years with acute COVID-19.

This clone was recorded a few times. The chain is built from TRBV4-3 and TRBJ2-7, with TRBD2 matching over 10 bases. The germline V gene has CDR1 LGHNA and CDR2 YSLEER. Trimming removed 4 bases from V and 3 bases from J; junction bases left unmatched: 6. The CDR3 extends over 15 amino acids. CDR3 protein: CASSRPGLAYYEQYF. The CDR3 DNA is TGCGCCAGCAGCCGCCCGGGACTAGCGTACTACGAGCAGTACTTC.

This CDR3 is CASSLTVTGVGDTEAFF. The CDR3, as DNA: TGTGCCAGCAGCTTAACGGTTACAGGGGTGGGGGACACTGAAGCTTTCTTT. The chain combines TRBV7-9 with TRBJ1-1; TRBD1 matches at 7 bases. The CDR3 is made up of 17 amino acids. V shed 2 bases and J 3 bases; nucleotides not matched to a gene: 12. In germline, CDR1 is SEHNR, CDR2 FQNEAQ (reference sequence).

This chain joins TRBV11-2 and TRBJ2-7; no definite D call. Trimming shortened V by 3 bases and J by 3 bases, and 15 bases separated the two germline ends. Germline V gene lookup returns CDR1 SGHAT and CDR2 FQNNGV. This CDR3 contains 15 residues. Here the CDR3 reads CASSLTNDNRYEQYF. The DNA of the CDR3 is TGTGCCAGCAGCTTGACCAATGACAATCGCTACGAGCAGTACTTC.

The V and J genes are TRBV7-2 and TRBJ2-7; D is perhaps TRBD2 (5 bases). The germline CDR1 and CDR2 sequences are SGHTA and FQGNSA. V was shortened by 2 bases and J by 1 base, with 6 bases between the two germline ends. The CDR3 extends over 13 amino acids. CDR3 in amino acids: CASSLRGSYEQYF. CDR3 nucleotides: TGTGCCAGCAGCTTACGGGGATCCTACGAGCAGTACTTC.

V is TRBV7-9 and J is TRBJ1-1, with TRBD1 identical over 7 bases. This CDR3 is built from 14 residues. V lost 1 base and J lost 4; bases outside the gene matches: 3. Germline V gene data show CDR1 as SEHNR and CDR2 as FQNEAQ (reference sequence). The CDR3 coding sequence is TGTGCCAGCAGCTTAGGCAGGGGGAGCACTGAAGCTTTCTTT. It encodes CASSLGRGSTEAFF.

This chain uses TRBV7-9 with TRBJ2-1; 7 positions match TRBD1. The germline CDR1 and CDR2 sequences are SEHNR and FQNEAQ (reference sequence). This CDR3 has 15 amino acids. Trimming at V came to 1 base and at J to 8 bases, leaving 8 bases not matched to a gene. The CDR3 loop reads CASSLVSDREDEQFF. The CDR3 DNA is TGTGCCAGCAGCTTAGTCTCAGACAGGGAAGATGAGCAGTTCTTC.

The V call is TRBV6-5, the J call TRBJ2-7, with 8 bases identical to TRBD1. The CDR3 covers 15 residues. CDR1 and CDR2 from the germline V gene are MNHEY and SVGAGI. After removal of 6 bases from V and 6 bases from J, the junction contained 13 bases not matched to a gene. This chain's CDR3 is CASSSETGAVGEQYF. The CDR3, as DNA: TGTGCCAGCAGCTCTGAGACAGGGGCAGTGGGCGAGCAGTACTTC.

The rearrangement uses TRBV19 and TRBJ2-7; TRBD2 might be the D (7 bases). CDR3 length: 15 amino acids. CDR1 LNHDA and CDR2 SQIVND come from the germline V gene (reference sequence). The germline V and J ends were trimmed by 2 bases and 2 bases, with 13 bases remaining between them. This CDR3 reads CASSILGGGAYEQYF. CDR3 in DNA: TGTGCCAGTAGTATACTCGGAGGGGGGGCCTACGAGCAGTACTTC.

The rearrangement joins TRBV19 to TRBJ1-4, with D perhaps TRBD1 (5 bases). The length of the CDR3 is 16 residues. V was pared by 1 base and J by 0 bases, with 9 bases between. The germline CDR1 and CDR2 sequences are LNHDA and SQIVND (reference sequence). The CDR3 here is CASSIGQSTTNEKLFF. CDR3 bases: TGTGCCAGTAGTATAGGACAGTCAACAACTAATGAAAAACTGTTTTTT.

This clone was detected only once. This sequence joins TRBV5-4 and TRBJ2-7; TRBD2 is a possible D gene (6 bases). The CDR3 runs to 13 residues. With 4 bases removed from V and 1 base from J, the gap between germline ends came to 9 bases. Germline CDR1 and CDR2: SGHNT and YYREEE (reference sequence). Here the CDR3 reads CASSAGTSYEQYF. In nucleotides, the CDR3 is TGTGCCAGCAGCGCCGGGACTTCCTACGAGCAGTACTTC.

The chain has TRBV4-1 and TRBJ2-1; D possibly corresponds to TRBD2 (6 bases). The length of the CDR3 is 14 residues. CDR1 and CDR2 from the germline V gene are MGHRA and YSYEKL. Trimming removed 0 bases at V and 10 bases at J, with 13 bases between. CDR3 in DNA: TGCGCCAGCAGCCAAGAGGAGAGGCTAGCGGAGCAGTTCTTC. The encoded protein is CASSQEERLAEQFF.

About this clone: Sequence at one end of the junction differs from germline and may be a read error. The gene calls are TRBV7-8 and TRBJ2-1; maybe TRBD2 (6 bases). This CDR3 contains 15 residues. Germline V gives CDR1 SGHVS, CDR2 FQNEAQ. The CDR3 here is CASSLARTINNEQFF. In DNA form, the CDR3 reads TGTGCCAGCAGCCTAGCGAGGACTATTAACAATGAGCAGTTCTTC.

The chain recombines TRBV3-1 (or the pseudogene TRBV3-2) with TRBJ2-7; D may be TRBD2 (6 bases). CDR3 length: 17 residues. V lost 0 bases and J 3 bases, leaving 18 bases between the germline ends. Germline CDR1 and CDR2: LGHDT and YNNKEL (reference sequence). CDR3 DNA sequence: TGTGCCAGCAGCCAAGATAGCGGAGGGGACGTGCGCTACGAGCAGTACTTC. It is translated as CASSQDSGGDVRYEQYF.

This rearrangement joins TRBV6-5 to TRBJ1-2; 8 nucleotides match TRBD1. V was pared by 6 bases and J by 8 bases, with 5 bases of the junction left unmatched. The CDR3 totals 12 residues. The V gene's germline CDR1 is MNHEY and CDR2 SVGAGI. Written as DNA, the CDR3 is TGTGCCAGCAGAGCAGGACAGGGCGGCTACACCTTC. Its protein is CASRAGQGGYTF.